Listed here are 24 T cell receptor beta chains from one sample, sequenced in a study of cytomegalovirus exposure and HLA in healthy donors. Clones were read by immunoSEQ multiplex PCR, and TCRdb kept only the in-frame ones, dropping some. Found here are under 300,000 clones, 70% to 90% of them singletons; the top ten hold 1% to 1.5%. The sample comprised PBMCs. These receptor sequences come from a woman aged 25 to 39 in good health and CMV-seropositive.

The CDR3 DNA reads as TGTGCCAGCAGCTTAGTACAGGGGGGGGTCTACGAGCAGTACTTC. It specifies CASSLVQGGVYEQYF. V usage is TRBV11-3 and J usage is TRBJ2-7; possible D gene TRBD1, 8 bases. V lost 1 base and J lost 3, with 13 bases in between. The CDR3 has 15 amino acids. Per the germline V gene, CDR1 is SGHNT and CDR2 is YENEEA.

The chain couples TRBV18 to TRBJ2-5; 7 nucleotides align to TRBD2. V shed 4 bases, J shed 5 bases, and the junction held 7 bases outside the gene matches. This CDR3 has 14 residues. The germline V gene has CDR1 KGHSH and CDR2 LQKENI. CDR3 sequence: CASSLPGGSETQYF. CDR3 sequence (DNA): TGTGCCAGCTCACTCCCGGGAGGTTCGGAGACCCAGTACTTC.

J is TRBJ2-2 and V is TRBV10-1, with D possibly being TRBD1 (5 bases). The germline V gene encodes CDR1 WNHNN and CDR2 SYGVQD (reference sequence). V was trimmed by 4 bases and J by 2 bases, leaving 11 bases between them. CDR3 length: 15 residues. CDR3 DNA sequence: TGCGCCAGCAGTGCCCAATGGGGCAACACCGGGGAGCTGTTTTTT. Residues: CASSAQWGNTGELFF.

The chain recombines TRBV27 with TRBJ2-3; no firm D call. V lost 4 bases, J lost 0 bases, and 14 bases lay in between. The CDR3 is 16 amino acids. In germline, CDR1 is MNHEY, CDR2 SMNVEV (reference sequence). CDR3 coding DNA: TGTGCCAGCAGTTCGTTAGCCAGAACTAGCACAGATACGCAGTATTTT. Translating gives CASSSLARTSTDTQYF.

The V and J genes are TRBV5-1 and TRBJ2-2; 9 nucleotides align to TRBD1. Germline loops: CDR1 SGHRS, CDR2 YFSETQ. Germline trimming cut 4 bases from V and 0 bases from J; bases unmatched to any gene: 16. This CDR3 has 20 residues. CDR3 sequence (DNA): TGCGCCAGCAGCATTGGCCCCCTCGGACAGGGGCGACCGAACACCGGGGAGCTGTTTTTT. Amino acids: CASSIGPLGQGRPNTGELFF.

The gene calls are TRBV11-3 and TRBJ1-4; D is unresolved. The V gene's germline CDR1 is SGHNT and CDR2 YENEEA. CDR3 size: 15 residues. V dropped 5 bases and J dropped 0 bases, with 10 bases sitting between them. The CDR3 protein is CASSGQQTTNEKLFF. Written as DNA, the CDR3 is TGTGCCAGCAGCGGTCAACAGACAACTAATGAAAAACTGTTTTTT.

The gene calls are TRBV10-3 and TRBJ2-7, with D unresolved. Germline loops: CDR1 ENHRY, CDR2 SYGVKD. The CDR3 is 12 residues long. Trimming cost V 7 bases and J 2 bases, with 9 bases left between them. The CDR3 nucleotides are TGTGCCATCAAATCTCCCGCCTACGAGCAGTACTTC. Translation: CAIKSPAYEQYF.

The chain uses TRBV28 and TRBJ2-6; perhaps TRBD2 as D (6 bases). The germline V and J ends were trimmed by 6 bases and 4 bases, with 19 bases remaining between them. Germline CDR1 is MDHEN and CDR2 is SYDVKM. CDR3 length: 17 amino acids. CDR3 bases: TGTGCCAGCAGCCCTCCGTGGTCGGCGGGGGGGGCCAACGTCCTGACTTTC. It specifies CASSPPWSAGGANVLTF.

The chain combines TRBV28 with TRBJ1-2, with no clear D. With 6 bases removed from V and 6 bases from J, the gap between germline ends came to 14 bases. The CDR3 extends over 13 amino acids. CDR1 is MDHEN, CDR2 SYDVKM, per germline. CDR3 DNA: TGTGCCAGCAGCCTGTTTCTCCGGGATGGCTACACCTTC. The encoded protein is CASSLFLRDGYTF.

The count of this clone is one. The chain combines TRBV5-6 with TRBJ2-7; a possible D gene is TRBD2 (6 bases). This CDR3 spans 16 amino acids. Germline V gives CDR1 SGHDT, CDR2 YYEEEE. Trimming stripped 0 bases from V and 2 bases from J, with 15 bases between. The CDR3 DNA follows: TGTGCCAGCAGCTTGGGCCTGCGGGACGAAACCTACGAGCAGTACTTC. Translating it yields CASSLGLRDETYEQYF.

The V gene is TRBV11-3, the J gene TRBJ2-7, with 9 bases aligning to TRBD1. V shed 5 bases, J shed 3 bases, and the junction held 5 bases outside the gene matches. The germline V gene encodes CDR1 SGHNT and CDR2 YENEEA. The CDR3 contains 14 residues. CDR3 DNA sequence: TGTGCCAGCAGCCGAGACAGGGGGAGCTACGAGCAGTACTTC. This codes for CASSRDRGSYEQYF.

The chain carries TRBV6-1 and TRBJ1-1; 10 nucleotides agree with TRBD1. The CDR3 is made up of 15 amino acids. J lost 10 bases, V lost 6 bases, and 14 bases had no gene match. Germline V gene lookup returns CDR1 MNHNS and CDR2 SASEGT. CDR3: CASSESGQGGRRAFF. The CDR3 DNA reads as TGTGCCAGCAGCGAGAGTGGACAGGGGGGCCGTAGAGCTTTCTTT.

The CDR3 sequence: CASSEALQGLIGDEQFF. For the CDR3, the DNA is TGTGCCAGCAGTGAAGCGCTTCAGGGACTCATTGGAGATGAGCAGTTCTTC. The J gene is TRBJ2-1, the V gene TRBV2; D perhaps matches TRBD2 (6 bases). CDR1 and CDR2 (germline): SNHLY, FYNNEI. The CDR3 runs to 17 residues. V dropped 0 bases and J dropped 8 bases, with 20 bases sitting between them.

The J gene is TRBJ1-5, the V gene TRBV9; TRBD1 is a possible D gene (6 bases). CDR1 is SGDLS and CDR2 is YYNGEE in the germline V gene. The CDR3 is made up of 15 amino acids. V lost 0 bases to trimming and J lost 3 bases, with 10 bases between them. DNA for the CDR3: TGTGCCAGCAGCGTAGGGCAGGGGTCCAATCAGCCCCAGCATTTT. Translation: CASSVGQGSNQPQHF.

V gene TRBV27 combines with J gene TRBJ2-3; D call uncertain. Germline-derived CDR1 and CDR2 are MNHEY and SMNVEV (reference sequence). The CDR3 sequence is 15 residues long. Deletions cut 2 bases from V and 1 base from J, with 10 bases between. CDR3 sequence reads: CASSLGWQGTDTQYF. CDR3 bases: TGTGCCAGCAGTTTAGGTTGGCAGGGCACAGATACGCAGTATTTT.

The genes are TRBV6-6 and TRBJ2-2; D perhaps matches TRBD2 (5 bases). Between the trimmed V and J ends, which lost 6 bases and 3 bases, there was a span of 11 bases. This CDR3 spans 14 amino acids. Per the germline V gene, CDR1 is MNHNY and CDR2 is SVGAGI (reference sequence). The CDR3 DNA reads as TGTGCCAGCAGAACTACTAGGGACACCGGGGAGCTGTTTTTT. Its protein product is CASRTTRDTGELFF.

This clone appeared a few times. CDR3 coding DNA: TGCGCCAGCAGCCAAGCCCCTCTTAACTACGAGCAGTACTTC. Protein product: CASSQAPLNYEQYF. This chain uses TRBV4-1 with TRBJ2-7; no reliable D call. Per germline, CDR1 MGHRA and CDR2 YSYEKL. The V end was cut by 1 base, the J end by 3 bases, with 10 bases between. This CDR3 region has 14 residues.

The chain uses TRBV10-2 and TRBJ1-2; D is unresolved. Trimming pared 7 bases from V and 2 bases from J, leaving 17 bases between. Germline V lookup: CDR1 WSHSY, CDR2 SAAADI. The CDR3 is made up of 15 amino acids. Here the CDR3 reads CASTDRPGWNYGYTF. In DNA, the CDR3 is TGCGCCAGCACGGACCGTCCGGGATGGAACTATGGCTACACCTTC.

The chain links TRBV7-9 to TRBJ2-3, with 10 bases aligning to TRBD1. The CDR3 covers 15 residues. Per the germline V gene, CDR1 is SEHNR and CDR2 is FQNEAQ (reference sequence). After removal of 5 bases from V and 4 bases from J, the junction contained 6 bases not matched to a gene. In DNA form, the CDR3 reads TGTGCCAGCAGCCCCTGGACAGGGGGGGCAGATACGCAGTATTTT. This sequence encodes CASSPWTGGADTQYF. Supplemented by reference TRBV7-9 and TRBJ2-3, the full variable domain reads DTGVSQNPRHKITKRGQNVTFRCDPISEHNRLYWYRQTLGQGPEFLTYFQNEAQLEKSRLLSDRFSAERPKGSFSTLEIQRTEQGDSAMYLCASSPWTGGADTQYFGPGTRLTVL.

This clone was seen only a few times. The V and J genes are TRBV30 and TRBJ2-7, with D maybe TRBD1 (6 bases). The CDR3 spans 11 residues. In germline, CDR1 is GTSNPN, CDR2 SVGIG (reference sequence). V was cut by 5 bases and J by 3 bases, with 8 bases left in between. The CDR3 DNA is TGTGCCTGGGTGGACAGCTACGAGCAGTACTTC. Its protein product is CAWVDSYEQYF. The complete variable domain, with remaining parts taken from reference TRBV30 and TRBJ2-7, reads SQTIHQWPATLVQPVGSPLSLECTVEGTSNPNLYWYRQAAGRGLQLLFYSVGIGQISSEVPQNLSASRPQDRQFILSSKKLLLSDSGFYLCAWVDSYEQYFGPGTRLTVT.

The J gene is TRBJ1-1, the V gene TRBV27; TRBD1 is a possible D gene (5 bases). Per the germline V gene, CDR1 is MNHEY and CDR2 is SMNVEV (reference sequence). The CDR3 extends over 16 amino acids. Trimming stripped 2 bases from V and 4 bases from J, with 17 bases between. CDR3: CASSLSRDRLFTEAFF. DNA of the CDR3: TGTGCCAGCAGTTTAAGTCGCGACAGATTATTCACTGAAGCTTTCTTT.

The V gene is TRBV28, the J gene TRBJ1-1; D is undetermined. Looked up from germline, CDR1 is MDHEN and CDR2 is SYDVKM. The germline V and J ends were trimmed by 6 bases and 5 bases, with 10 bases remaining between them. This CDR3 is built from 12 residues. In DNA form, the CDR3 reads TGTGCCAGCAGCCCGAGGAAGACTGAAGCTTTCTTT. Translation: CASSPRKTEAFF.

The genes are TRBV10-3 and TRBJ1-1, with 9 bases aligning to TRBD1. Per the germline V gene, CDR1 is ENHRY and CDR2 is SYGVKD. The length of the CDR3 is 14 residues. J gave up 6 bases and V 10 bases, and 12 bases lay outside the gene matches. CDR3 in DNA: TGTGCCACAATCTCCGGGACAGGGATCGCTGAAGCTTTCTTT. This translates into CATISGTGIAEAFF.

The rearrangement links TRBV9 to TRBJ2-1; TRBD1 is a possible D gene (6 bases). Trimming removed 4 bases from V and 2 bases from J, with 13 bases in between. The CDR3 extends over 15 amino acids. Germline lookup yields CDR1 SGDLS and CDR2 YYNGEE. CDR3 nucleotide sequence: TGTGCCAGCAGCAGCAGGGGTCTAACCTACAATGAGCAGTTCTTC. Amino acid sequence: CASSSRGLTYNEQFF.